There are a few counts of the clone carrying this TCR beta chain. Antigen specificity is unknown. These data come from a study of shared clonotypes between healthy human individuals. Study results and limitations: Lower generation probabilities were found for non-shared clonotypes than for those shared by all four donors.

V dropped 2 bases and J dropped 0; count of bases not matched to a gene: 12. Germline assignment: CDR1 SGHTA and CDR2 FQGNSA. The CDR3 is 19 amino acids. Researchers ran the assay at a deep level. Clones were sequenced by immunoSEQ multiplex PCR, and TCRdb holds only the in-frame ones, with some missing. Of around 1,000,000 clones in the sample, approximately 77% were seen once. CD4+ cells yielded CD45RA+ naive and CD45RA-negative memory subsets. Sample: memory CD4+ T cells from PBMCs. As for subset: CD45RA-negative fraction. The TCR was taken from a man aged 18 to 29 in good health. Some clones in this sample may be carry-over from other donors' samples. V usage is TRBV7-2 and J usage is TRBJ1-4; 7 nucleotides agree with TRBD1. The CDR3 bases are TGTGCCAGCAGCTTATCTCTTTGGGGACAGAGTGCAACTAATGAAAAACTGTTTTTT. Protein sequence: CASSLSLWGQSATNEKLFF.